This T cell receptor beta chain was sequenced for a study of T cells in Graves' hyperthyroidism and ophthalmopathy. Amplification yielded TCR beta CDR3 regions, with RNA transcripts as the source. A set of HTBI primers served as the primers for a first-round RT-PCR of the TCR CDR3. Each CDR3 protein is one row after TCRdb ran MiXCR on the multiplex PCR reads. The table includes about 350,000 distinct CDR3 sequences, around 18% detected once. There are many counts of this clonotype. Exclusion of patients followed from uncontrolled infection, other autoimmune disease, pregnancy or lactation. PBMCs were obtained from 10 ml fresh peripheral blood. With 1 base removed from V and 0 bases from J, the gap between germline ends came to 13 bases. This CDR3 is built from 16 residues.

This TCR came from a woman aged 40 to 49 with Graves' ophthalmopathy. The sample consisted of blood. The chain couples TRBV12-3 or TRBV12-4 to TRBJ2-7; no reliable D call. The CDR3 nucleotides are TGTGCCAGCAGTTTAGTAGGGCGGCCCGCCTCCTACGAGCAGTACTTC. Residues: CASSLVGRPASYEQYF.